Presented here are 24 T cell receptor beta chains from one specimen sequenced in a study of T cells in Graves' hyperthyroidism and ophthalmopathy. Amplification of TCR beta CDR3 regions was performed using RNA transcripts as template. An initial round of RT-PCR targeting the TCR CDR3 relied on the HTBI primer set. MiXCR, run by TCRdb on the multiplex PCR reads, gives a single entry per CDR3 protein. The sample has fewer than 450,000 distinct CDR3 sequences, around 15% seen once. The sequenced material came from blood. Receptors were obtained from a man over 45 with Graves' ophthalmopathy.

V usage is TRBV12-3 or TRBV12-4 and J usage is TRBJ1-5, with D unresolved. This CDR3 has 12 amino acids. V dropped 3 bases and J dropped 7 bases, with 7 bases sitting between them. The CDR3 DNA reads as TGTGCCAGCAGTTTTCTGGGCCAGCCCCAGCATTTT. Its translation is CASSFLGQPQHF.

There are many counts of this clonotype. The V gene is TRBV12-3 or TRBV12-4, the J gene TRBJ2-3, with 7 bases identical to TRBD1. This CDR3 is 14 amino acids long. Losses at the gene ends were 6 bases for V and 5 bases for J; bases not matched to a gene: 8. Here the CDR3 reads CASRFTTGRDTQYF. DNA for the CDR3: TGTGCCAGCAGATTCACGACAGGGCGAGATACGCAGTATTTT.

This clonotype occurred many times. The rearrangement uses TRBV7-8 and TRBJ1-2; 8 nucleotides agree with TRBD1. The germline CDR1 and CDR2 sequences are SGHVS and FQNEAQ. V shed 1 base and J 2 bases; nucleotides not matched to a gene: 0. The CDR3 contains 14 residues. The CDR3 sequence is CASSLGDRNYGYTF. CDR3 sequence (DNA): TGTGCCAGCAGCTTAGGGGACAGGAACTATGGCTACACCTTC.

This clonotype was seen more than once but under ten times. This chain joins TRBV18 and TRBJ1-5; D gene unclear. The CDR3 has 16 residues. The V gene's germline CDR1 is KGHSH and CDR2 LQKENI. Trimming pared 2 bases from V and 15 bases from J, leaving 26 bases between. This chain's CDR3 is CASSPALRDEGPEWHF. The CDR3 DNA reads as TGTGCCAGCTCACCAGCTCTACGAGACGAGGGCCCAGAGTGGCATTTT. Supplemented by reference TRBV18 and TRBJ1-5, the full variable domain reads NAGVMQNPRHLVRRRGQEARLRCSPMKGHSHVYWYRQLPEEGLKFMVYLQKENIIDESGMPKERFSAEFPKEGPSILRIQQVVRGDSAAYFCASSPALRDEGPEWHFGDGTRLSIL.

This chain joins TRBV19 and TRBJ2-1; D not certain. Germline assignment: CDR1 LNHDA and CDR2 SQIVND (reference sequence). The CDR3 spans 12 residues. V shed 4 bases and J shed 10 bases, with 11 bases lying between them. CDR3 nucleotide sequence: TGTGCCAGTAGTACCCGGCCCGGGGAGCAGTTCTTC. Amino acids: CASSTRPGEQFF.

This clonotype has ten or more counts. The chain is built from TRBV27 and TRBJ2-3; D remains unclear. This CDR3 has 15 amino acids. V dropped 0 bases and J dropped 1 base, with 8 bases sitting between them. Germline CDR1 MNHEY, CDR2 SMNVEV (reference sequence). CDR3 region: CASSLSGVGTDTQYF. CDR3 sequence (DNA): TGTGCCAGCAGTTTATCAGGTGTCGGCACAGATACGCAGTATTTT.

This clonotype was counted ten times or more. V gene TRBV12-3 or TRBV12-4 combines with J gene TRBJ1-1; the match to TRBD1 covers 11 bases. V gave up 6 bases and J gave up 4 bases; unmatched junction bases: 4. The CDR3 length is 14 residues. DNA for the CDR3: TGTGCCAGCAGCCAAGGACAGGGGGCCACTGAAGCTTTCTTT. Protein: CASSQGQGATEAFF.

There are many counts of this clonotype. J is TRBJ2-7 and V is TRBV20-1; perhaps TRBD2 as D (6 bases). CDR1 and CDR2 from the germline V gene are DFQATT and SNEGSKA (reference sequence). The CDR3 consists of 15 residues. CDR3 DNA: TGCAGGCTTTCTAGGTTGGAGGGAGGAGCCTACGAGCAGTACTTC. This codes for CRLSRLEGGAYEQYF.

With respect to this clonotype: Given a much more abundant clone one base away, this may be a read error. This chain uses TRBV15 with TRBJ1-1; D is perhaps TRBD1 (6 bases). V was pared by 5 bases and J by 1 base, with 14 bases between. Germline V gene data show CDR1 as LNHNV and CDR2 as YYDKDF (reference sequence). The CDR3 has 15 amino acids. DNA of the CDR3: TGTGCCACCAGCGGAGCAGGGGCTGGGAACACTGAAGCTTTCTTT. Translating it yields CATSGAGAGNTEAFF.

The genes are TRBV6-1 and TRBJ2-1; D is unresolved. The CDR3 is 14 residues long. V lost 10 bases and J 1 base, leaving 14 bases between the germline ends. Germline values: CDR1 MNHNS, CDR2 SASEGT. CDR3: CAIRSQVSYNEQFF. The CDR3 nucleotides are TGTGCCATCAGGTCCCAAGTTTCCTACAATGAGCAGTTCTTC.

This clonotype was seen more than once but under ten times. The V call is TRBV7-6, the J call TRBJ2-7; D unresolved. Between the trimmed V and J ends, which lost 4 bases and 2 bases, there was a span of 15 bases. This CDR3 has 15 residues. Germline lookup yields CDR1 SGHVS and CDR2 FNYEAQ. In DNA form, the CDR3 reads TGTGCCAGCAGCTCCGACTCGCAGGCCACCTACGAGCAGTACTTC. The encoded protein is CASSSDSQATYEQYF.

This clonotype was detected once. The CDR3 sequence is CASSLAWGRLLYF. The CDR3 DNA reads TGTGCCAGCAGTTTAGCGTGGGGGCGGTTACTGTATTTT. V is TRBV27 and J is TRBJ2-3; possibly TRBD1 for D (6 bases). V was trimmed by 2 bases and J by 14 bases, leaving 17 bases between them. CDR3 size: 13 residues. CDR1 is MNHEY, CDR2 SMNVEV, per germline (reference sequence).

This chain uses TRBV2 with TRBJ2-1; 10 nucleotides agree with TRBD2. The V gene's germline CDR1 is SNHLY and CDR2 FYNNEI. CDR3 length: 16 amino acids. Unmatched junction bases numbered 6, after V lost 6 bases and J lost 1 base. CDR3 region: CASRGSGRLSYNEQFF. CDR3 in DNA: TGTGCCAGCAGGGGTAGCGGGAGGCTGTCCTACAATGAGCAGTTCTTC.

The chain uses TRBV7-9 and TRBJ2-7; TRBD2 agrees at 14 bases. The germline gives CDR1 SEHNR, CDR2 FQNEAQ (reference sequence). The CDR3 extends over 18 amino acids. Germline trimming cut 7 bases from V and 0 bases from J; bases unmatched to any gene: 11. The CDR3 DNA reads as TGTGCCAGCACCCTAGCCGGGACTAGCGGGGGTCGCTCCTACGAGCAGTACTTC. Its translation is CASTLAGTSGGRSYEQYF. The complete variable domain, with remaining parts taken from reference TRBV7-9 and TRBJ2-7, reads DTGVSQNPRHKITKRGQNVTFRCDPISEHNRLYWYRQTLGQGPEFLTYFQNEAQLEKSRLLSDRFSAERPKGSFSTLEIQRTEQGDSAMYLCASTLAGTSGGRSYEQYFGPGTRLTVT.

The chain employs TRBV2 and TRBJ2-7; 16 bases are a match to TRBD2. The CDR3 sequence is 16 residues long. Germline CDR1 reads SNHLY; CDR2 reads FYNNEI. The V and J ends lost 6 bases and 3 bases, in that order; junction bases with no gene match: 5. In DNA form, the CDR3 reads TGTGCCAGCAGGGCCGGGACTAGCGGGAGGGTCTACGAGCAGTACTTC. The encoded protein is CASRAGTSGRVYEQYF.

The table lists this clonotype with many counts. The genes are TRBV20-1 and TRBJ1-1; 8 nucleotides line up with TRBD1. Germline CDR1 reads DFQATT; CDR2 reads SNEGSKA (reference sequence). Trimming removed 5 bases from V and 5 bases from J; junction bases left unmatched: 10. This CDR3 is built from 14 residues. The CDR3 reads CSAPDRVVRTEAFF. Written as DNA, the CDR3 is TGCAGTGCTCCGGACAGGGTAGTTCGGACTGAAGCTTTCTTT.

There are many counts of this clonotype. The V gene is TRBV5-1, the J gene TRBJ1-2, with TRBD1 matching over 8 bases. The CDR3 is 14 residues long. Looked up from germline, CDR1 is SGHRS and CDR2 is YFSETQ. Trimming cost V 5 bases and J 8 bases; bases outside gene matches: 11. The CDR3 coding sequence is TGCGCCAGCAGGGGACAGGCCGCTAGCCAAGGCTACACCTTC. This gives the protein CASRGQAASQGYTF. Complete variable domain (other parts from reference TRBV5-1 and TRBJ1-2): KAGVTQTPRYLIKTRGQQVTLSCSPISGHRSVSWYQQTPGQGLQFLFEYFSETQRNKGNFPGRFSGRQFSNSRSEMNVSTLELGDSALYLCASRGQAASQGYTFGSGTRLTVV.

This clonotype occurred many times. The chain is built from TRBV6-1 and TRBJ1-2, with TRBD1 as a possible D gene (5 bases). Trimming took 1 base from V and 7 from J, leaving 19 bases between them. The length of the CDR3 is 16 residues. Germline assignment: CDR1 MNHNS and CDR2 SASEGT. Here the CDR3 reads CASSEVFYRSVGGYTF. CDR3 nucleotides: TGTGCCAGCAGTGAAGTATTTTACAGGAGCGTGGGTGGCTACACCTTC.

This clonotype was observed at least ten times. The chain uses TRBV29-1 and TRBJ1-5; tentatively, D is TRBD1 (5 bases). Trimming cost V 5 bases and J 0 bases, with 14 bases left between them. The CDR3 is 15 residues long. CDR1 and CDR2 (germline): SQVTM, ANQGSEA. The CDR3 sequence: CSVSWGGNSNQPQHF. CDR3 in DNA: TGCAGCGTTTCTTGGGGGGGAAATAGCAATCAGCCCCAGCATTTT.

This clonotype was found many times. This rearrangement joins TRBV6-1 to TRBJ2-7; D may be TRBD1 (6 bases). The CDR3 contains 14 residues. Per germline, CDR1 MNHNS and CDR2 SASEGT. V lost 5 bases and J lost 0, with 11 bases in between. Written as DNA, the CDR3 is TGTGCCAGCAGTCGAACGACAGGCTCCTACGAGCAGTACTTC. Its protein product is CASSRTTGSYEQYF.

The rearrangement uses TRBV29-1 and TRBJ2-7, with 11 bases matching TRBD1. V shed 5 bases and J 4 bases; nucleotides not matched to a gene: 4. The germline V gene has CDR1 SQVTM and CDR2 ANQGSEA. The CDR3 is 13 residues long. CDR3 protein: CSVSGTGGYEQYF. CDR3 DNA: TGCAGCGTTTCCGGGACAGGGGGGTACGAGCAGTACTTC.

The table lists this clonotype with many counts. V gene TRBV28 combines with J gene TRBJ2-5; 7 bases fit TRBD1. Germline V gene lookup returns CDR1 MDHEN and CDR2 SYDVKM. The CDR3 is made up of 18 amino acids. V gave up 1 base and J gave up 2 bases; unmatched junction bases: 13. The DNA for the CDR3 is TGTGCCAGCAGTTTATCTGTTATCTATCGGGGACAGCAAGAGACCCAGTACTTC. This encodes CASSLSVIYRGQQETQYF.

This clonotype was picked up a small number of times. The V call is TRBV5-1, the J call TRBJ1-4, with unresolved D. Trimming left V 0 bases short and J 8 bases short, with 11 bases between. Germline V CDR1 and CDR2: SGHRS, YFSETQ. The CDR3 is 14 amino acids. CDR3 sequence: CASSLDPGEEKLFF. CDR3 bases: TGCGCCAGCAGCTTGGACCCAGGAGAGGAAAAACTGTTTTTT.

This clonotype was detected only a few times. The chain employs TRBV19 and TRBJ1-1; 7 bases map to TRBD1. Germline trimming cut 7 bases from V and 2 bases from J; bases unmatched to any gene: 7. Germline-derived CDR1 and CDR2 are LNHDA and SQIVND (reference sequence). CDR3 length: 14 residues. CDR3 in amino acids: CASNRGNRNTEAFF. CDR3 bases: TGTGCCAGTAACAGGGGAAACCGTAACACTGAAGCTTTCTTT.